Described below is a single TCR beta chain sequence and its context. The antigen is unknown. The data derive from a study of CD8+ T cells in alopecia areata. General study findings and limits: Mice showed TCR sharing more clearly than patients did, possibly owing to HLA. Sequencing of scalp samples also includes resident alphabeta T cells from normal skin. It was lesional scalp, especially alopecia totalis/universalis, that showed higher clonality than normal scalp.

V trimming: 7 bases; J trimming: 0 bases; junction bases outside the gene matches: 3. The CDR3 runs to 14 residues. In germline, CDR1 is MNHEY, CDR2 SMNVEV (reference sequence). TCR sequencing used cDNA made by reverse transcription of extracted RNA. The protocol was immunoSEQ multiplex PCR, while the TCRdb copy is restricted to in-frame clones and leaves out a portion. The repertoire holds about 200,000 clones, with 56% as singletons. Sequenced input: CD8+ T cells sorted from blood. The receptor was isolated from a human donor in good health. The rearrangement links TRBV27 to TRBJ2-3; 8 bases are shared with TRBD2. In DNA, the CDR3 is TGTGCCAGCATAGCGGGGACCAGCACAGATACGCAGTATTTT. It encodes CASIAGTSTDTQYF.